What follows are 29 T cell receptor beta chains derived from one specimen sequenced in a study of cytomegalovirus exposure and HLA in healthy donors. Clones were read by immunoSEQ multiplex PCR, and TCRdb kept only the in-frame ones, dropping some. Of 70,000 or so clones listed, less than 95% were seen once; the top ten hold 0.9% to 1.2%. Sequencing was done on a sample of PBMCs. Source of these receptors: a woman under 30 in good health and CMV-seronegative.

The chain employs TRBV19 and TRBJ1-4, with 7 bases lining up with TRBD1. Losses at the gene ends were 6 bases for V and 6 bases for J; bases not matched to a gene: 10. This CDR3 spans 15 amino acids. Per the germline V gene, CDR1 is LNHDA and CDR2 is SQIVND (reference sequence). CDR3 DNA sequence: TGTGCCAGTAGCCCCATCGGGACAGTGGATGAAAAACTGTTTTTT. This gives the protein CASSPIGTVDEKLFF. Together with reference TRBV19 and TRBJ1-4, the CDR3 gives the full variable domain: DGGITQSPKYLFRKEGQNVTLSCEQNLNHDAMYWYRQDPGQGLRLIYYSQIVNDFQKGDIAEGYSVSREKKESFPLTVTSAQKNPTAFYLCASSPIGTVDEKLFFGSGTQLSVL.

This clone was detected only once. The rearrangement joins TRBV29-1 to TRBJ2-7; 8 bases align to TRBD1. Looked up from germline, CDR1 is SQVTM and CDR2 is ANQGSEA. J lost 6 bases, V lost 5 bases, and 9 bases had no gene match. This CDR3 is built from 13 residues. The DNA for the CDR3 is TGCAGCGTTAAATCCCAGGGGGCGATCGAGCAGTACTTC. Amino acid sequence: CSVKSQGAIEQYF.

The CDR3 region has the DNA TGTGCCAGCAGTTACTTCGGGACATTTGGAAACACCATATATTTT. The encoded protein is CASSYFGTFGNTIYF. The V call is TRBV6-5, the J call TRBJ1-3, with a tentative D call TRBD1 (6 bases). With 1 base removed from V and 3 bases from J, the gap between germline ends came to 10 bases. Germline V lookup: CDR1 MNHEY, CDR2 SVGAGI. The CDR3 spans 15 residues.

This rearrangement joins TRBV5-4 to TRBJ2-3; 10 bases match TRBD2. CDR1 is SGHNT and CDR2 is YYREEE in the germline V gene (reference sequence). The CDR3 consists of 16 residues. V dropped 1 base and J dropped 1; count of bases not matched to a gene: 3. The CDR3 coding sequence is TGTGCCAGCAGCTTGCCCCTAGCGGGGGGCACAGATACGCAGTATTTT. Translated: CASSLPLAGGTDTQYF.

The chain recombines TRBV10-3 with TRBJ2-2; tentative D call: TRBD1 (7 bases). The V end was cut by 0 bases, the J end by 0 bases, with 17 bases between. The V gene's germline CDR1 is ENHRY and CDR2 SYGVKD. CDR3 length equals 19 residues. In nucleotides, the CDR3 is TGTGCCATCAGTGAGTCGAGGCCAGGGGGGTTTGCGAACACCGGGGAGCTGTTTTTT. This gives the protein CAISESRPGGFANTGELFF.

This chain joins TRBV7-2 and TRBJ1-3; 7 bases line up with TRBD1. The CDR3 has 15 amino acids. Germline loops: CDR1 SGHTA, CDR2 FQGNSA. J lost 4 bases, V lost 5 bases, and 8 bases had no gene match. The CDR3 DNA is TGTGCCAGCAGCCCGCGACAGGGATGGGGAAACACCATATATTTT. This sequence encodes CASSPRQGWGNTIYF. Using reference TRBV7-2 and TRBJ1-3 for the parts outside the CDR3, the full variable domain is GAGVSQSPSNKVTEKGKDVELRCDPISGHTALYWYRQSLGQGLEFLIYFQGNSAPDKSGLPSDRFSAERTGGSVSTLTIQRTQQEDSAVYLCASSPRQGWGNTIYFGEGSWLTVV.

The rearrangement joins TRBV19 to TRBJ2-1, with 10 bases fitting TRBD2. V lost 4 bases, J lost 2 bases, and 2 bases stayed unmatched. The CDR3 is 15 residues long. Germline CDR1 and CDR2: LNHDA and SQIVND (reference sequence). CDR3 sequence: CASSTTSGAYNEQFF. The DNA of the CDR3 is TGTGCCAGTAGTACAACTAGCGGGGCCTACAATGAGCAGTTCTTC.

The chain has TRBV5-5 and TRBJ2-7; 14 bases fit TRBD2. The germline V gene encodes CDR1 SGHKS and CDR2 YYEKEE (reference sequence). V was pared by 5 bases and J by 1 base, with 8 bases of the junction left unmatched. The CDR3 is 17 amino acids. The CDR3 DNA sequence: TGTGCCAGCAGTTACGGACTAGCGGGGGGTAATTCCTACGAGCAGTACTTC. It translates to CASSYGLAGGNSYEQYF.

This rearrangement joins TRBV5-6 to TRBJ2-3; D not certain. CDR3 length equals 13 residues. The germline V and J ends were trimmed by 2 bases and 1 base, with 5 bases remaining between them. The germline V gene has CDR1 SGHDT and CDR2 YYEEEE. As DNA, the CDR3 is TGTGCCAGCAGCTTTTCCGGCACAGATACGCAGTATTTT. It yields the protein CASSFSGTDTQYF. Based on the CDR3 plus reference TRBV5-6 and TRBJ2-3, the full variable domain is DAGVTQSPTHLIKTRGQQVTLRCSPKSGHDTVSWYQQALGQGPQFIFQYYEEEERQRGNFPDRFSGHQFPNYSSELNVNALLLGDSALYLCASSFSGTDTQYFGPGTRLTVL.

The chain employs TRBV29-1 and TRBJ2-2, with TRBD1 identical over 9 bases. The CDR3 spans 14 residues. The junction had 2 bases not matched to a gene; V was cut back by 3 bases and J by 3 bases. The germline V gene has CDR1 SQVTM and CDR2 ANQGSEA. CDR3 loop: CSVEGDRDTGELFF. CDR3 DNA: TGCAGCGTTGAGGGGGACAGGGACACCGGGGAGCTGTTTTTT.

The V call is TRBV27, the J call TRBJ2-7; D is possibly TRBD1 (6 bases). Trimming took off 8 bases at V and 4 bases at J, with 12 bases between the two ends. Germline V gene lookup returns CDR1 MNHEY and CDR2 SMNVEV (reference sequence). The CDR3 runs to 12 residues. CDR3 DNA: TGTGCCAGCGTCGACAGGAAGTACGAGCAGTACTTC. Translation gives CASVDRKYEQYF.

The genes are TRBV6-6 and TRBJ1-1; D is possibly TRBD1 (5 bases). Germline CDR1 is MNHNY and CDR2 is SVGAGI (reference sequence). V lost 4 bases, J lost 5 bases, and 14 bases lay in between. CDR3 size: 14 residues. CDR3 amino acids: CASSWVGGGTEAFF. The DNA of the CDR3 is TGTGCCAGCAGTTGGGTGGGGGGAGGGACTGAAGCTTTCTTT.

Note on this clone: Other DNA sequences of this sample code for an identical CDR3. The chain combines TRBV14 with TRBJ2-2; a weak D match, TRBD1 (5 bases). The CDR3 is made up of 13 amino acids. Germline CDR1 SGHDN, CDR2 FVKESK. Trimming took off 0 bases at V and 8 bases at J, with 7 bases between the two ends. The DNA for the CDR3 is TGTGCCAGCAGCCAAGATAGGGGAGGGGAGCTGTTTTTT. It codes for CASSQDRGGELFF.

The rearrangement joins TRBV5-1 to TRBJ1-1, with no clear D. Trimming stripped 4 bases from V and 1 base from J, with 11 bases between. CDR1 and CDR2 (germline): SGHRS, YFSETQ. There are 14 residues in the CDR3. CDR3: CASSENTANTEAFF. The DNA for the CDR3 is TGCGCCAGCAGCGAGAATACAGCGAACACTGAAGCTTTCTTT.

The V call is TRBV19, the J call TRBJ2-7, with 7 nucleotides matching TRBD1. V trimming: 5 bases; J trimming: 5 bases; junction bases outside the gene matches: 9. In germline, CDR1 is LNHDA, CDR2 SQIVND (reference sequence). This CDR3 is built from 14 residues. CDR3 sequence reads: CASSEGARFDEQYF. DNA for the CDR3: TGTGCCAGTAGTGAGGGGGCCCGCTTCGACGAGCAGTACTTC.

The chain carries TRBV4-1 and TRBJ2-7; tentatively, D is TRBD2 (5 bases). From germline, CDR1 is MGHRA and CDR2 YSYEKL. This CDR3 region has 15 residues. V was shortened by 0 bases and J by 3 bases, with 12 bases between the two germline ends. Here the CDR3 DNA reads TGCGCCAGCAGCCAAGAAGGTCCGGCGGGCTACGAGCAGTACTTC. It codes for CASSQEGPAGYEQYF.

CDR3 sequence reads: CASSDTPRQGRGTEAFF. The CDR3 nucleotides are TGTGCCAGCAGTGACACGCCCCGACAGGGGCGGGGGACTGAAGCTTTCTTT. The chain employs TRBV6-4 and TRBJ1-1; 8 bases are a match to TRBD1. J gave up 5 bases and V 2 bases, and 13 bases lay outside the gene matches. The CDR3 covers 17 residues. CDR1 is MRHNA, CDR2 SNTAGT, per germline.

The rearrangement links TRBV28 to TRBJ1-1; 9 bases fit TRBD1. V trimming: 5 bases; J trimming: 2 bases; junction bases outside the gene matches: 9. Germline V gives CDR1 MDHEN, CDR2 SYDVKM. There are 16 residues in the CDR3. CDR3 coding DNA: TGTGCCAGCAGTCGTTGGACAGGGGTCTCTAACACTGAAGCTTTCTTT. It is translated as CASSRWTGVSNTEAFF.

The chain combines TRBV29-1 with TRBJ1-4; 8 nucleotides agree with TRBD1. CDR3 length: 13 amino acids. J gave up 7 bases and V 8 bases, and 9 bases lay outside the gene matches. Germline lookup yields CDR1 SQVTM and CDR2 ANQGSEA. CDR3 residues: CSSTVQGGEKLFF. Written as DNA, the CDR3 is TGCAGCTCAACGGTACAGGGGGGTGAAAAACTGTTTTTT.

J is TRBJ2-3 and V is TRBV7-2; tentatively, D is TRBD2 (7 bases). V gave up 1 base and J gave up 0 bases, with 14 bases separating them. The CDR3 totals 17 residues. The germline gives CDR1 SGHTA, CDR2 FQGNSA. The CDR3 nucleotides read TGTGCCAGCAGCTTAGAGGGCGGGGGCCGTAGCACAGATACGCAGTATTTT. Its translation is CASSLEGGGRSTDTQYF.

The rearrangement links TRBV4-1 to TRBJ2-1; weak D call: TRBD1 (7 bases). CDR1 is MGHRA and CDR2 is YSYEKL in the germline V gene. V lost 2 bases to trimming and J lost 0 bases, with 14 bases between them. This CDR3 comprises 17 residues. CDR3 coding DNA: TGCGCCAGCAGCCAACGCAGGGGGGTGAGCTCCTACAATGAGCAGTTCTTC. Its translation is CASSQRRGVSSYNEQFF.

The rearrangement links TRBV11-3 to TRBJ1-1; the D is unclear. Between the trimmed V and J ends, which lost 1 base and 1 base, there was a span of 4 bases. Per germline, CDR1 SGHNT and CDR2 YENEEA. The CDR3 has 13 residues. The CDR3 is CASSLAKNTEAFF. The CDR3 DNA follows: TGTGCCAGCAGCTTAGCCAAGAACACTGAAGCTTTCTTT.

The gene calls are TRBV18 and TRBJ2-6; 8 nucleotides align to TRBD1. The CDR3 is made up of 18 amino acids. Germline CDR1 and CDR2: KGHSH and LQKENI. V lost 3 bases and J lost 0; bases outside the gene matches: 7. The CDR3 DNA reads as TGTGCCAGCTCACCTTTTCGACAGGGGTCCTCTGGGGCCAACGTCCTGACTTTC. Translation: CASSPFRQGSSGANVLTF.

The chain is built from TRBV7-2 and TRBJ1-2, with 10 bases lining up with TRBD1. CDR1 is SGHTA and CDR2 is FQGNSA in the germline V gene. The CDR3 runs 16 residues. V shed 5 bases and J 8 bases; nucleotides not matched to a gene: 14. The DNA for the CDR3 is TGTGCCAGCAGCCCCCACAAACCCGGGACAGGGGCCGGCTACACCTTC. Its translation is CASSPHKPGTGAGYTF. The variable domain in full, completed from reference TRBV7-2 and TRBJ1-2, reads GAGVSQSPSNKVTEKGKDVELRCDPISGHTALYWYRQSLGQGLEFLIYFQGNSAPDKSGLPSDRFSAERTGGSVSTLTIQRTQQEDSAVYLCASSPHKPGTGAGYTFGSGTRLTVV.

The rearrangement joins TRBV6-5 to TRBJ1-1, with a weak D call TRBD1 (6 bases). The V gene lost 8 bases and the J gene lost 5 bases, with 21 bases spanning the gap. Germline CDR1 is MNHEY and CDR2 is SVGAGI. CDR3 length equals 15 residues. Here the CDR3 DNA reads TGTGCCAGCGGCTCGACCCCAGGGGAGGGGACTGAAGCTTTCTTT. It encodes CASGSTPGEGTEAFF.

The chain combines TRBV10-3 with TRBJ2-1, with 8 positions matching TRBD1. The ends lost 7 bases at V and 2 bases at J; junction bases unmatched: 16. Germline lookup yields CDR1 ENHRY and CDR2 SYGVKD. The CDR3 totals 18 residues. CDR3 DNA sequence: TGTGCCATCACCGATCGAGGCGGCGGACAGGGCACCTACAATGAGCAGTTCTTC. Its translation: CAITDRGGGQGTYNEQFF.

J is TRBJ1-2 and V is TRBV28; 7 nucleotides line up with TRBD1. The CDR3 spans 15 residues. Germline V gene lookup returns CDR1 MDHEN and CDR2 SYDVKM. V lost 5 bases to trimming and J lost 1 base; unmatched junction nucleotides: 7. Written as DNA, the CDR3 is TGTGCCAGCAGTCCAGGGACAGAACTTAACTATGGCTACACCTTC. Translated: CASSPGTELNYGYTF.

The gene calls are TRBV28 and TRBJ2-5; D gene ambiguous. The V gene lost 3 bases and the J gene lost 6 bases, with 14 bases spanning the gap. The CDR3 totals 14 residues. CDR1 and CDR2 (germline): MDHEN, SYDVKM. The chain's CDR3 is CASSFRLRDKTQYF. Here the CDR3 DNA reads TGTGCCAGCAGTTTTCGGCTAAGAGACAAGACCCAGTACTTC.

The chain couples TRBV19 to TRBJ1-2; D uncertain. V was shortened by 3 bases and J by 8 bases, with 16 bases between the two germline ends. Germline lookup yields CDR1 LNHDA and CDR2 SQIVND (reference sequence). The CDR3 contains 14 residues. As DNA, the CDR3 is TGTGCCAGTAGTATCTCCTGGCCCCCGGAGGGCTACACCTTC. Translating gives CASSISWPPEGYTF. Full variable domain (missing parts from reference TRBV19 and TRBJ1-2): DGGITQSPKYLFRKEGQNVTLSCEQNLNHDAMYWYRQDPGQGLRLIYYSQIVNDFQKGDIAEGYSVSREKKESFPLTVTSAQKNPTAFYLCASSISWPPEGYTFGSGTRLTVV.